This TCR beta chain originates from a study of technical replicates of blood from a few donors. Germline-derived CDR1 and CDR2 are MGHRA and YSYEKL. V lost 2 bases to trimming and J lost 3 bases; unmatched junction nucleotides: 5. The CDR3 consists of 15 residues. Clones were read by immunoSEQ multiplex PCR, and TCRdb kept only the in-frame ones, dropping some. The profile shows about 66,000 clones, roughly 93% of them singletons. The rearrangement joins TRBV4-1 to TRBJ2-3, with 7 bases matching TRBD2. The clonotype was recovered from a human donor in good health. Sequencing was carried out using T cells isolated from PBMCs. The CDR3 sequence is CASSQLAVGTDTQYF. Written as DNA, the CDR3 is TGCGCCAGCAGCCAACTAGCGGTGGGGACAGATACGCAGTATTTT.